These 9 T cell receptor beta chains originate from one sample sequenced in a study of healthy donors' naive CD4 and CD8 T cells. TCR libraries were built from about 500 ng of total RNA by linear amplification. TCRdb re-called the reads through MiXCR, storing one row per CDR3 protein. The sample includes roughly 200,000 distinct CDR3 sequences, under 85% of them seen just once. What was sequenced was naive CD4+ and CD8+ T cells sorted from blood, pooled from several donors. These receptor sequences come from a pool of human donors in good health; the sample pools cells from several healthy donors.

The V call is TRBV12-3 or TRBV12-4, the J call TRBJ2-1; 7 positions agree with TRBD1. This CDR3 is built from 15 residues. Germline trimming cut 6 bases from V and 7 bases from J; bases unmatched to any gene: 12. The CDR3 bases are TGTGCCAGCAGGGCCCGGACAGGCAGTTATAATGAGCAGTTCTTC. It is translated as CASRARTGSYNEQFF.

J is TRBJ1-2 and V is TRBV29-1; D call uncertain. The CDR3 loop spans 11 amino acids. The germline gives CDR1 SQVTM, CDR2 ANQGSEA. Trimming took off 5 bases at V and 6 bases at J, with 10 bases between the two ends. CDR3 in amino acids: CSVSHSDGYTF. In DNA, the CDR3 is TGCAGCGTTAGCCACTCGGATGGCTACACCTTC. Drawing the rest from reference TRBV29-1 and TRBJ1-2, the complete variable domain is SAVISQKPSRDICQRGTSLTIQCQVDSQVTMMFWYRQQPGQSLTLIATANQGSEATYESGFVIDKFPISRPNLTFSTLTVSNMSPEDSSIYLCSVSHSDGYTFGSGTRLTVV.

With regard to this clonotype: One end of the junction fails to match germline, which may point to a read error. This chain connects TRBV29-1 to TRBJ1-3, with D unresolved. The CDR3 sequence is 14 residues long. Germline CDR1 SQVTM, CDR2 ANQGSEA. In DNA, the CDR3 is TGCAGCGTTCAAGTGGCGTCCTCTGAAAACACCATATATTTT. The encoded protein is CSVQVASSENTIYF.

The genes are TRBV11-2 and TRBJ2-7; D might be TRBD1 (5 bases). Trimming left V 1 base short and J 6 bases short, with 7 bases between. From germline, CDR1 is SGHAT and CDR2 FQNNGV. This CDR3 contains 12 residues. The CDR3 here is CASSLVGPEQYF. The CDR3 DNA is TGTGCCAGCAGCTTAGTGGGGCCCGAGCAGTACTTC.

This clonotype was seen just once. The chain is built from TRBV6-5 and TRBJ1-2; D may be TRBD1 (6 bases). The germline gives CDR1 MNHEY, CDR2 SVGAGI. Trimming took off 8 bases at V and 0 bases at J, with 10 bases between the two ends. The CDR3 is made up of 13 amino acids. The CDR3 sequence: CASAGEANYGYTF. The CDR3 nucleotides are TGTGCCAGCGCAGGGGAAGCTAACTATGGCTACACCTTC.

The rearrangement links TRBV5-6 to TRBJ1-4, with a tentative D call TRBD1 (6 bases). The germline gives CDR1 SGHDT, CDR2 YYEEEE. The CDR3 extends over 15 amino acids. V was pared by 1 base and J by 7 bases, with 14 bases between. As DNA, the CDR3 is TGTGCCAGCAGCTTGTCCGGGACACCCACTGAAAAACTGTTTTTT. Its protein product is CASSLSGTPTEKLFF.

This clonotype was recorded once. CDR3 sequence: CSARRQGATTYEQYF. CDR3 DNA: TGCAGTGCTAGACGGCAGGGGGCTACAACCTACGAGCAGTACTTC. V usage is TRBV20-1 and J usage is TRBJ2-7, with 8 positions matching TRBD1. The CDR3 consists of 15 residues. With 2 bases clipped from V and 2 bases from J, the junction kept 8 bases outside the gene matches. Germline V gives CDR1 DFQATT, CDR2 SNEGSKA (reference sequence).

The chain links TRBV18 to TRBJ1-1; D call uncertain. Germline V lookup: CDR1 KGHSH, CDR2 LQKENI. The V end lost 6 bases, the J end lost 5 bases, and 16 bases lay between the germline ends. The CDR3 extends over 14 amino acids. The CDR3 DNA reads as TGTGCCAGCTCCGCGAAGGAGGTGGGAACTGAAGCTTTCTTT. Protein: CASSAKEVGTEAFF.

The chain uses TRBV29-1 and TRBJ2-1; TRBD1 might be the D (6 bases). CDR1 is SQVTM and CDR2 is ANQGSEA in the germline V gene. This CDR3 contains 14 residues. Trimming removed 6 bases at V and 4 bases at J, with 16 bases between. As DNA, the CDR3 is TGCAGCGTATTCGACAGGAGGTGGTACAATGAGCAGTTCTTC. It codes for CSVFDRRWYNEQFF.